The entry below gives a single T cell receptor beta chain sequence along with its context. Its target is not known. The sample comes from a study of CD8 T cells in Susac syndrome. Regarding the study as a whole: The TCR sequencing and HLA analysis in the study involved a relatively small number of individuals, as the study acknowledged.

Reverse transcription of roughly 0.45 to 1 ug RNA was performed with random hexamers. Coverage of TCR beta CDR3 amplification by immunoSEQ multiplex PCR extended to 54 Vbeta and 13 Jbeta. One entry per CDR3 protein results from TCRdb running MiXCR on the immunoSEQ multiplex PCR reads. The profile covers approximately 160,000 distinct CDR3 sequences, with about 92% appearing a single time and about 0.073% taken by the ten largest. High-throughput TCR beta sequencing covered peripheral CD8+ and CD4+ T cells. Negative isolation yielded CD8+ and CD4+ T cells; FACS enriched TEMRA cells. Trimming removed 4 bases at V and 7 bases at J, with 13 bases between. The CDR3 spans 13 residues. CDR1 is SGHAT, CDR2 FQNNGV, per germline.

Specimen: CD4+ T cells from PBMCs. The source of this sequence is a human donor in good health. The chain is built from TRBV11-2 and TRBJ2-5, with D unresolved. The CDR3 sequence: CASSSVDGRTQYF. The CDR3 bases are TGTGCCAGCAGCTCCGTGGACGGCCGGACCCAGTACTTC. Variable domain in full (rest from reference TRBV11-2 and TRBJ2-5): EAGVAQSPRYKIIEKRQSVAFWCNPISGHATLYWYQQILGQGPKLLIQFQNNGVVDDSQLPKDRFSAERLKGVDSTLKIQPAKLEDSAVYLCASSSVDGRTQYFGPGTRLLVL.